Included here is one T cell receptor (beta chain) sequence, with context. Its antigen is unidentified. This specimen comes from a study of cytomegalovirus exposure and HLA in healthy donors. General study results and limits: A missense variant in DCLRE1C was later tied to TCR beta V- and J-gene trimming.

Among the donors, all were healthy bone marrow donors. Germline loops: CDR1 WSHSY, CDR2 SAAADI. CDR3 size: 13 residues. V lost 2 bases and J lost 9, with 8 bases in between. PCR used 60 Vbeta primers and 13 Jbeta primers. The table came from immunoSEQ multiplex PCR; TCRdb's copy has only in-frame clones and leaves some out. The listing contains some 55,000 clones. Sequences were obtained from PBMCs. J is TRBJ1-6 and V is TRBV10-2; D is uncertain. The sequence was collected from a woman in her thirties or forties in good health and CMV-seronegative. The CDR3 protein is CASSEQARSPLHF. In DNA form, the CDR3 reads TGCGCCAGCAGTGAGCAGGCCCGTTCACCCCTCCACTTT.